The 30 T cell receptor beta chains below were found in one sample sequenced in a study of blood T cell repertoires in COVID-19. Assay: immunoSEQ multiplex PCR; the TCRdb copy retains only in-frame clones and omits some. The repertoire includes about 40,000 clones, around nine tenths of them detected once, and 0.3% to 0.5% sits in the top ten. Sequencing was done on a sample of peripheral blood. The receptors stem from a human donor in a cohort sampled during active COVID-19.

This chain uses TRBV7-2 with TRBJ1-2; 8 bases line up with TRBD1. J was trimmed by 3 bases and V by 4 bases; bases with no gene match: 1. Germline V gives CDR1 SGHTA, CDR2 FQGNSA. The CDR3 contains 13 residues. DNA for the CDR3: TGTGCCAGCAGCTCCAGGGGGCACTATGGCTACACCTTC. Its translation is CASSSRGHYGYTF.

The rearrangement uses TRBV2 and TRBJ1-1; no reliable D call. The germline V gene encodes CDR1 SNHLY and CDR2 FYNNEI. The CDR3 totals 16 residues. The V end was cut by 3 bases, the J end by 1 base, with 15 bases between. The CDR3 DNA reads TGTGCCAGCAGTGAGGAAACAGTCACAACGAACACTGAAGCTTTCTTT. Its protein is CASSEETVTTNTEAFF.

V usage is TRBV6-1 and J usage is TRBJ1-2, with D perhaps TRBD1 (5 bases). V dropped 2 bases and J dropped 7 bases, with 11 bases sitting between them. Germline values: CDR1 MNHNS, CDR2 SASEGT. The CDR3 runs 13 residues. The CDR3 spells CASSEWQGGGYTF. The CDR3 bases are TGTGCCAGCAGTGAATGGCAGGGTGGTGGCTACACCTTC.

This sequence joins TRBV4-1 and TRBJ1-2; D perhaps matches TRBD1 (5 bases). CDR1 is MGHRA and CDR2 is YSYEKL in the germline V gene. This CDR3 has 15 amino acids. V was cut by 2 bases and J by 6 bases, with 16 bases left in between. Here the CDR3 DNA reads TGCGCCAGCAGCCAACCCTACGGGGGTTCGGATGGCTACACCTTC. Protein product: CASSQPYGGSDGYTF.

The chain combines TRBV6-2 or TRBV6-3 with TRBJ1-2; weak D call: TRBD1 (5 bases). CDR3 size: 13 residues. Germline V gene sequence: CDR1 MNHEY, CDR2 SVGEGT. Trimming removed 3 bases from V and 4 bases from J, with 9 bases in between. Here the CDR3 reads CASSYWGGYGYTF. The CDR3 DNA sequence: TGTGCCAGCAGTTATTGGGGCGGCTATGGCTACACCTTC.

V is TRBV7-2 and J is TRBJ2-7, with 7 bases aligning to TRBD1. The CDR3 sequence is 14 residues long. J was trimmed by 3 bases and V by 3 bases; bases with no gene match: 5. The germline V gene encodes CDR1 SGHTA and CDR2 FQGNSA. The CDR3 here is CASSFPDRSYEQYF. The CDR3 nucleotides read TGTGCCAGCAGCTTTCCGGACAGGAGCTACGAGCAGTACTTC.

This clone was recorded only once. J is TRBJ1-4 and V is TRBV27, with a weak D call TRBD1 (6 bases). Trimming pared 8 bases from V and 6 bases from J, leaving 13 bases between. The CDR3 is made up of 13 amino acids. The germline CDR1 and CDR2 sequences are MNHEY and SMNVEV (reference sequence). CDR3 bases: TGTGCCAGCCGGGACATCGGATATGAAAAACTGTTTTTT. It is translated as CASRDIGYEKLFF.

The rearrangement uses TRBV6-5 and TRBJ1-2, with TRBD1 as a possible D gene (6 bases). The V and J ends lost 6 bases and 7 bases respectively, with 12 bases between them. The CDR3 is 12 residues long. The germline gives CDR1 MNHEY, CDR2 SVGAGI. CDR3 sequence (DNA): TGTGCCAGCAGAAAACAGGGCGGTGGCTACACCTTC. It codes for CASRKQGGGYTF.

The CDR3 loop is CASSPQSSGNTIYF. CDR3 bases: TGCGCCAGCAGCCCCCAGTCCTCTGGAAACACCATATATTTT. The chain is built from TRBV5-1 and TRBJ1-3, with D uncertain. This CDR3 is 14 amino acids long. V dropped 4 bases and J dropped 0 bases, with 8 bases sitting between them. Germline values: CDR1 SGHRS, CDR2 YFSETQ.

This chain joins TRBV9 and TRBJ1-3; 9 bases map to TRBD1. Germline loops: CDR1 SGDLS, CDR2 YYNGEE. The V and J ends lost 3 bases and 4 bases, in that order; junction bases with no gene match: 2. There are 14 residues in the CDR3. For the CDR3, the DNA is TGTGCCAGCAGCGGGGGGACAGGGGGAAACACCATATATTTT. Translation: CASSGGTGGNTIYF.

The rearrangement links TRBV11-2 to TRBJ1-3; D is possibly TRBD1 (6 bases). V dropped 6 bases and J dropped 4 bases, with 16 bases sitting between them. In germline, CDR1 is SGHAT, CDR2 FQNNGV. This CDR3 region has 15 residues. CDR3 in amino acids: CASRPLQGTGNTIYF. CDR3 nucleotides: TGTGCCAGCAGACCATTACAGGGCACGGGAAACACCATATATTTT.

The genes are TRBV12-3 or TRBV12-4 and TRBJ1-1, with 8 bases fitting TRBD1. Trimming removed 5 bases from V and 10 bases from J; junction bases left unmatched: 9. The CDR3 loop spans 13 amino acids. The CDR3 spells CASSPPQGAGAFF. In nucleotides, the CDR3 is TGTGCCAGCAGTCCACCGCAGGGGGCAGGAGCTTTCTTT.

This chain uses TRBV3-1 (or the pseudogene TRBV3-2) with TRBJ1-1, with D uncertain. The CDR3 sequence is 14 residues long. The germline V gene encodes CDR1 LGHDT and CDR2 YNNKEL (reference sequence). Trimming pared 0 bases from V and 5 bases from J, leaving 10 bases between. The CDR3 DNA reads TGTGCCAGCAGCCAAGATTCTGGTCGGACTGAAGCTTTCTTT. Protein sequence: CASSQDSGRTEAFF.

The gene calls are TRBV7-9 and TRBJ2-7; the D is unclear. The germline gives CDR1 SEHNR, CDR2 FQNEAQ (reference sequence). This CDR3 is built from 15 residues. Deletions cut 1 base from V and 0 bases from J, with 10 bases between. This CDR3 reads CASSLVQTSSYEQYF. CDR3 nucleotides: TGTGCCAGCAGCTTAGTACAGACAAGCTCCTACGAGCAGTACTTC.

The chain combines TRBV5-4 with TRBJ2-7; 8 bases align to TRBD1. The J segment lost 4 bases and the V segment lost 2 bases, leaving 5 bases of the junction unmatched. This CDR3 region has 14 residues. The germline V gene has CDR1 SGHNT and CDR2 YYREEE (reference sequence). In DNA, the CDR3 is TGTGCCAGCAGCTTTGATCAGGGGGCTTACGAGCAGTACTTC. As protein: CASSFDQGAYEQYF.

The chain is built from TRBV5-1 and TRBJ1-4; 8 positions match TRBD1. V lost 3 bases and J lost 5; bases outside the gene matches: 6. This CDR3 contains 15 residues. Germline CDR1 and CDR2: SGHRS and YFSETQ. The CDR3 sequence: CASSSTGARNEKLFF. The CDR3 DNA is TGCGCCAGCAGCTCGACAGGGGCTAGGAATGAAAAACTGTTTTTT. Drawing the rest from reference TRBV5-1 and TRBJ1-4, the complete variable domain is KAGVTQTPRYLIKTRGQQVTLSCSPISGHRSVSWYQQTPGQGLQFLFEYFSETQRNKGNFPGRFSGRQFSNSRSEMNVSTLELGDSALYLCASSSTGARNEKLFFGSGTQLSVL.

CDR3 nucleotide sequence: TGCGCCAGCAGCTTGGAAGGGACAGGGGAAAATGGCTACACCTTC. Encoded protein: CASSLEGTGENGYTF. The V and J genes are TRBV5-1 and TRBJ1-2; 10 nucleotides align to TRBD1. The germline V gene encodes CDR1 SGHRS and CDR2 YFSETQ. The CDR3 has 15 residues. V was clipped by 0 bases and J by 6 bases; unmatched bases: 5.

The chain has TRBV7-6 and TRBJ1-2; 10 bases are a match to TRBD1. The V gene end was trimmed by 5 bases and the J gene end by 4 bases; junction bases not matched to a gene: 16. CDR3 length: 18 residues. Germline V lookup: CDR1 SGHVS, CDR2 FNYEAQ. The CDR3 is CASSPLSGTGDFLYGYTF. CDR3 bases: TGTGCCAGCAGCCCCCTCTCCGGGACAGGGGATTTTCTCTATGGCTACACCTTC.

The rearrangement uses TRBV10-3 and TRBJ1-2; 12 positions agree with TRBD1. The germline V gene encodes CDR1 ENHRY and CDR2 SYGVKD. CDR3 length: 12 residues. The trim removed 10 bases at V and 7 bases at J, leaving 4 bases unmatched. CDR3 nucleotide sequence: TGTGCCACCGGGACAGGGGGCAGTGGCTACACCTTC. It translates to CATGTGGSGYTF.

V gene TRBV4-3 combines with J gene TRBJ1-4, with D unclear. Trimming shortened V by 3 bases and J by 3 bases, and 8 bases separated the two germline ends. Germline values: CDR1 LGHNA, CDR2 YSLEER. This CDR3 spans 14 amino acids. The CDR3 region is CASSQEGANEKLFF. CDR3 sequence (DNA): TGCGCCAGCAGCCAGGAGGGCGCTAATGAAAAACTGTTTTTT.

The J gene is TRBJ1-1, the V gene TRBV18, with no clear D. Trimming removed 3 bases at V and 2 bases at J, with 10 bases between. Germline V lookup: CDR1 KGHSH, CDR2 LQKENI. The CDR3 sequence is 14 residues long. CDR3 bases: TGTGCCAGCTCACCCGTGGGCGTAAACACTGAAGCTTTCTTT. Translating gives CASSPVGVNTEAFF.

The rearrangement links TRBV19 to TRBJ1-1, with 8 bases lining up with TRBD1. Germline V gene sequence: CDR1 LNHDA, CDR2 SQIVND (reference sequence). The CDR3 sequence is 16 residues long. The trim removed 0 bases at V and 10 bases at J, leaving 13 bases unmatched. CDR3 loop: CASSIDLKGQAKGAFF. In DNA form, the CDR3 reads TGTGCCAGTAGTATAGATCTAAAGGGACAGGCTAAGGGAGCTTTCTTT.

The CDR3 here is CASSYGTGTYEQYF. The CDR3 DNA sequence: TGTGCCAGCAGTTACGGGACAGGGACCTACGAGCAGTACTTC. The chain is built from TRBV6-6 and TRBJ2-7, with TRBD1 identical over 9 bases. Germline assignment: CDR1 MNHNY and CDR2 SVGAGI (reference sequence). The V and J ends lost 2 bases and 2 bases, in that order; junction bases with no gene match: 1. CDR3 length equals 14 residues.

This rearrangement joins TRBV5-1 to TRBJ1-3; TRBD1 is a possible D gene (6 bases). This CDR3 is 15 amino acids long. Trimming took 3 bases from V and 4 from J, leaving 14 bases between them. Germline loops: CDR1 SGHRS, CDR2 YFSETQ. CDR3 residues: CASSSTGQIGNTIYF. The CDR3 DNA reads TGCGCCAGCAGCTCAACAGGGCAGATCGGAAACACCATATATTTT.

The rearrangement uses TRBV6-5 and TRBJ1-5, with D maybe TRBD1 (6 bases). There are 14 residues in the CDR3. The germline CDR1 and CDR2 sequences are MNHEY and SVGAGI. Trimming left V 6 bases short and J 7 bases short, with 16 bases between. The DNA for the CDR3 is TGTGCCAGCAGCTCCGACAGGAACGGGCAGCCCCAGCATTTT. Translating it yields CASSSDRNGQPQHF.

CDR3 loop: CASSSLINTEAFF. The CDR3 DNA reads as TGTGCCAGCAGCTCCCTAATAAACACTGAAGCTTTCTTT. The rearrangement joins TRBV7-2 to TRBJ1-1; no definite D call. Trimming left V 4 bases short and J 2 bases short, with 8 bases between. CDR3 length: 13 amino acids. In germline, CDR1 is SGHTA, CDR2 FQGNSA.

The sample holds one count of this clone. In nucleotides, the CDR3 is TGTGCCAGCAGCTTATCCGGGACAGGGGTCCACGAGCAGTACTTC. It translates to CASSLSGTGVHEQYF. The chain couples TRBV13 to TRBJ2-7, with 10 bases matching TRBD1. The V gene end was trimmed by 2 bases and the J gene end by 5 bases; junction bases not matched to a gene: 6. Looked up from germline, CDR1 is PRHDT and CDR2 is FYEKMQ (reference sequence). CDR3 length: 15 amino acids. The entire variable domain, with the rest obtained from reference TRBV13 and TRBJ2-7, is as follows: AAGVIQSPRHLIKEKRETATLKCYPIPRHDTVYWYQQGPGQDPQFLISFYEKMQSDKGSIPDRFSAQQFSDYHSELNMSSLELGDSALYFCASSLSGTGVHEQYFGPGTRLTVT.

J is TRBJ1-6 and V is TRBV4-1; 8 bases align to TRBD1. V lost 4 bases to trimming and J lost 6 bases; unmatched junction nucleotides: 8. The CDR3 contains 16 residues. In germline, CDR1 is MGHRA, CDR2 YSYEKL. The CDR3 DNA follows: TGCGCCAGCAGCCGCTTAGACAGGGGCATTAATTCACCCCTCCACTTT. This encodes CASSRLDRGINSPLHF.

V is TRBV6-2 or TRBV6-3 and J is TRBJ1-5; a possible D gene is TRBD1 (5 bases). With 4 bases removed from V and 2 bases from J, the gap between germline ends came to 15 bases. There are 16 residues in the CDR3. From germline, CDR1 is MNHEY and CDR2 SVGEGT. CDR3 in amino acids: CASSWGDKDGNQPQHF. The CDR3 DNA reads TGTGCCAGCAGTTGGGGGGATAAAGATGGCAATCAGCCCCAGCATTTT.

The chain is built from TRBV19 and TRBJ1-5; tentative D call: TRBD1 (6 bases). This CDR3 spans 12 amino acids. With 10 bases removed from V and 4 bases from J, the gap between germline ends came to 11 bases. The V gene's germline CDR1 is LNHDA and CDR2 SQIVND (reference sequence). In DNA, the CDR3 is TGTGCCACCACAGGGTTAAATCAGCCCCAGCATTTT. As protein: CATTGLNQPQHF.